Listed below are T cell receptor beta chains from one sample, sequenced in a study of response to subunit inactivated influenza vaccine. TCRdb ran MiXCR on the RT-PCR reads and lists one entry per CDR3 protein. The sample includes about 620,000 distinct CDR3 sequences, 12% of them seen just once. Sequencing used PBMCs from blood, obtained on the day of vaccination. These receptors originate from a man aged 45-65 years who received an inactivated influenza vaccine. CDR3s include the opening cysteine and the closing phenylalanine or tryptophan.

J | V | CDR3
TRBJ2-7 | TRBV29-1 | CSVGGYRGEQYF
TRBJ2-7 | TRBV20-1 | CSARVGVVEQYF
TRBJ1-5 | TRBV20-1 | CSAREGVSGPQHF
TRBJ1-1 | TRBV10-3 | CAISEGSDTEAFF
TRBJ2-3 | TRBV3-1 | CASTKGGLAGPHDTQYF
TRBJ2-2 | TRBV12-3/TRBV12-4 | CASYQSGGKPAGELFF
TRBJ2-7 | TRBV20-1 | CSARDRPPLGSSYEQYF
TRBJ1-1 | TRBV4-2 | CASSQDTLGQANTEAFF
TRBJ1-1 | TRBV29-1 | CSVGPRNTEAFF
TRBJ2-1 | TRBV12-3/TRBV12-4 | CASTSSGSPSEQFF
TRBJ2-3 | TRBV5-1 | CASSTQEFTDTQYF
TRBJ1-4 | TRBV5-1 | CASSLNGGEKLFF
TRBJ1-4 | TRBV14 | CASSTQGAKREKLFF
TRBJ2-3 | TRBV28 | CASSLYGGTDTQYF
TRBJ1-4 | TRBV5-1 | CASSFGGIMDEKLFF
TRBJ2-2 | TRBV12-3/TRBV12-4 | CASRMTGFTGELFF
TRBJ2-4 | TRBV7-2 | CASSPRGGAVIQYF
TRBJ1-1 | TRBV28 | CASSLESAEAFF
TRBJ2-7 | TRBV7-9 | CASSFDGPVEEQYF
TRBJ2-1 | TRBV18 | CASTSNSGVGSEQFF
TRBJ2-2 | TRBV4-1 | CASSHSRQGPNTGELFF
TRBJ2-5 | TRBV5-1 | CASSSYMGETQYF
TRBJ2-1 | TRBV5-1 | CASSHPFYNEQFF
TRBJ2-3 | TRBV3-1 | CASSVDSYTDTQYF
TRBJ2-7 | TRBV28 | CASKSLREQYF
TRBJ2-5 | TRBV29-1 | CSAGAFGETQYF
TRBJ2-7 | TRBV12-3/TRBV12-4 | CASSSRTGGSYEQYF
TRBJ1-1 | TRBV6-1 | CASSDGTVNTEAFF
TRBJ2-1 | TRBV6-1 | CASRLGVLSYNEQFF
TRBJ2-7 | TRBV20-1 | CSARDHRDPYEQYF
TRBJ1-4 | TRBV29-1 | CSVAPGPREKLFF